Listed here are 18 T cell receptor beta chains from one sample, sequenced in a study of cytomegalovirus exposure and HLA in healthy donors. Produced via immunoSEQ multiplex PCR; TCRdb's table is partial and in-frame only. The table includes tens of thousands of clones, about 90% detected once. The sequencing input was PBMCs. Receptor source: a woman aged 18-29 years in good health and CMV-seronegative.

The chain recombines TRBV28 with TRBJ2-3; 7 bases agree with TRBD2. The junction had 9 bases not matched to a gene; V was cut back by 5 bases and J by 4 bases. This CDR3 is 15 amino acids long. CDR1 MDHEN and CDR2 SYDVKM come from the germline V gene. CDR3 sequence (DNA): TGTGCCAGCAGTACCCCTTCCACTAGCGCAGATACGCAGTATTTT. Translation gives CASSTPSTSADTQYF. The full variable domain, in which reference TRBV28 and TRBJ2-3 provide the parts outside the CDR3, is DVKVTQSSRYLVKRTGEKVFLECVQDMDHENMFWYRQDPGLGLRLIYFSYDVKMKEKGDIPEGYSVSREKKERFSLILESASTNQTSMYLCASSTPSTSADTQYFGPGTRLTVL.

The J gene is TRBJ2-7, the V gene TRBV27; the match to TRBD1 covers 10 bases. This CDR3 has 12 residues. Germline V CDR1 and CDR2: MNHEY, SMNVEV (reference sequence). J gave up 5 bases and V 10 bases, and 5 bases lay outside the gene matches. The CDR3 region is CATRDRGNEQYF. CDR3 coding DNA: TGTGCCACCCGGGACAGGGGCAACGAGCAGTACTTC.

The rearrangement links TRBV28 to TRBJ2-4, with D maybe TRBD1 (5 bases). Between the trimmed V and J ends, which lost 7 bases and 8 bases, there was a span of 12 bases. This CDR3 contains 12 residues. Germline CDR1 and CDR2: MDHEN and SYDVKM. CDR3 in amino acids: CASTGRVHIQYF. In DNA form, the CDR3 reads TGTGCCAGCACGGGCAGGGTGCACATTCAGTACTTC.

V usage is TRBV28 and J usage is TRBJ2-7, with D possibly TRBD1 on 6 matching bases. Germline V gives CDR1 MDHEN, CDR2 SYDVKM. Trimming took 6 bases from V and 4 from J, leaving 16 bases between them. The CDR3 runs to 14 residues. This chain's CDR3 is CASSLPGTPYEQYF. CDR3 sequence (DNA): TGTGCCAGCAGCTTACCTGGGACACCATACGAGCAGTACTTC. Full variable domain (missing parts from reference TRBV28 and TRBJ2-7): DVKVTQSSRYLVKRTGEKVFLECVQDMDHENMFWYRQDPGLGLRLIYFSYDVKMKEKGDIPEGYSVSREKKERFSLILESASTNQTSMYLCASSLPGTPYEQYFGPGTRLTVT.

The V and J genes are TRBV10-2 and TRBJ2-1, with 8 bases identical to TRBD2. The CDR3 is 16 residues long. The junction had 10 bases not matched to a gene; V was cut back by 6 bases and J by 3 bases. Germline loops: CDR1 WSHSY, CDR2 SAAADI. This chain's CDR3 is CASRMSGTSIYNEQFF. The CDR3 DNA sequence: TGCGCCAGCAGGATGTCGGGGACTAGTATCTACAATGAGCAGTTCTTC.

The rearrangement links TRBV6-5 to TRBJ1-5; 8 nucleotides align to TRBD1. CDR3 length equals 15 residues. The germline V gene encodes CDR1 MNHEY and CDR2 SVGAGI. The V and J ends lost 2 bases and 1 base, in that order; junction bases with no gene match: 1. The CDR3 DNA is TGTGCCAGCAGTTACGACAGGGGAAGCAATCAGCCCCAGCATTTT. Protein: CASSYDRGSNQPQHF.

This rearrangement joins TRBV4-2 to TRBJ2-3; 7 positions match TRBD2. CDR3 length: 17 residues. With V trimmed by 0 bases and J by 2 bases, 8 bases remained unmatched. Per the germline V gene, CDR1 is LGHNA and CDR2 is YNFKEQ. CDR3 nucleotides: TGTGCCAGCAGCCAAGACGGGCGGGGGTTAAACACAGATACGCAGTATTTT. This codes for CASSQDGRGLNTDTQYF.

The chain combines TRBV11-2 with TRBJ2-5, with D unclear. The germline V gene has CDR1 SGHAT and CDR2 FQNNGV. The CDR3 is 13 residues long. Trimming stripped 4 bases from V and 5 bases from J, with 11 bases between. The CDR3 nucleotides read TGTGCCAGCAGCTCCCTCGGGTTGGAGACCCAGTACTTC. This translates into CASSSLGLETQYF.

The chain employs TRBV5-4 and TRBJ2-1, with D possibly matching TRBD2 (5 bases). Germline V gene data show CDR1 as SGHNT and CDR2 as YYREEE (reference sequence). Trimming took off 0 bases at V and 5 bases at J, with 9 bases between the two ends. There are 14 residues in the CDR3. Written as DNA, the CDR3 is TGTGCCAGCAGCTTGGGACTAAAAAACAATGAGCAGTTCTTC. Its protein is CASSLGLKNNEQFF.

The V and J genes are TRBV5-1 and TRBJ2-2; TRBD2 agrees at 11 bases. The CDR3 sequence is 19 residues long. After removal of 0 bases from V and 0 bases from J, the junction contained 7 bases not matched to a gene. The germline gives CDR1 SGHRS, CDR2 YFSETQ. Here the CDR3 DNA reads TGCGCCAGCAGCTTGGACCTAGCGGGAGGCACTTCGAACACCGGGGAGCTGTTTTTT. This translates into CASSLDLAGGTSNTGELFF.

The chain combines TRBV30 with TRBJ2-7; the D gene is possibly TRBD1 (6 bases). Between the trimmed V and J ends, which lost 7 bases and 4 bases, there was a span of 32 bases. CDR3 length: 18 amino acids. The germline gives CDR1 GTSNPN, CDR2 SVGIG (reference sequence). CDR3 sequence (DNA): TGTGCCTCGCATCTGGGGGTGAAACCAACAGGGATTATTTACGAGCAGTACTTC. Protein sequence: CASHLGVKPTGIIYEQYF.

V usage is TRBV27 and J usage is TRBJ1-2, with TRBD1 matching 7 bases. CDR3 size: 13 residues. In germline, CDR1 is MNHEY, CDR2 SMNVEV (reference sequence). V shed 5 bases, J shed 2 bases, and the junction held 2 bases outside the gene matches. CDR3: CASSAGQNYGYTF. The CDR3 DNA is TGTGCCAGCAGTGCGGGACAGAACTATGGCTACACCTTC.

V and J are TRBV28 and TRBJ2-4, with D possibly being TRBD2 (5 bases). The CDR3 has 15 residues. Trimming took 4 bases from V and 6 from J, leaving 16 bases between them. Germline lookup yields CDR1 MDHEN and CDR2 SYDVKM. CDR3: CASSSPAGFGNIQYF. In DNA, the CDR3 is TGTGCCAGCAGTTCCCCCGCGGGCTTCGGAAACATTCAGTACTTC.

The V call is TRBV2, the J call TRBJ1-5; D is undetermined. This CDR3 region has 15 residues. Germline loops: CDR1 SNHLY, CDR2 FYNNEI. Trimming left V 5 bases short and J 7 bases short, with 18 bases between. CDR3 protein: CASSQKRNSHQPQHF. The CDR3 DNA reads TGTGCCAGCAGTCAGAAGCGGAACTCCCACCAGCCCCAGCATTTT.

The chain recombines TRBV6-5 with TRBJ2-2; 7 bases are a match to TRBD1. The CDR3 totals 14 residues. The germline CDR1 and CDR2 sequences are MNHEY and SVGAGI. V was clipped by 7 bases and J by 3 bases; unmatched bases: 5. In nucleotides, the CDR3 is TGTGCCAGCAAAGGGACAGATCACACCGGGGAGCTGTTTTTT. It translates to CASKGTDHTGELFF.

The chain links TRBV7-9 to TRBJ1-4; the D gene is possibly TRBD1 (5 bases). Trimming shortened V by 5 bases and J by 8 bases, and 15 bases separated the two germline ends. Germline values: CDR1 SEHNR, CDR2 FQNEAQ (reference sequence). This CDR3 comprises 14 residues. As DNA, the CDR3 is TGTGCCAGCAGCCAAGGGGATTTCGGGGAAAAACTGTTTTTT. Encoded protein: CASSQGDFGEKLFF.

V and J are TRBV10-3 and TRBJ1-1, with TRBD1 as a possible D gene (5 bases). The germline gives CDR1 ENHRY, CDR2 SYGVKD. Trimming took 0 bases from V and 5 from J, leaving 13 bases between them. The length of the CDR3 is 15 residues. The CDR3, as DNA: TGTGCCATCAGTGAGTCCGGAGGGGTCCCTACTGAAGCTTTCTTT. Its translation is CAISESGGVPTEAFF.

This sequence joins TRBV28 and TRBJ2-1, with 10 bases that match TRBD2. The germline V gene has CDR1 MDHEN and CDR2 SYDVKM. Trimming at V came to 5 bases and at J to 4 bases, leaving 8 bases not matched to a gene. This CDR3 spans 16 amino acids. This CDR3 is CASSEIRTSGYNEQFF. For the CDR3, the DNA is TGTGCCAGCAGTGAGATACGGACTAGCGGTTACAATGAGCAGTTCTTC.